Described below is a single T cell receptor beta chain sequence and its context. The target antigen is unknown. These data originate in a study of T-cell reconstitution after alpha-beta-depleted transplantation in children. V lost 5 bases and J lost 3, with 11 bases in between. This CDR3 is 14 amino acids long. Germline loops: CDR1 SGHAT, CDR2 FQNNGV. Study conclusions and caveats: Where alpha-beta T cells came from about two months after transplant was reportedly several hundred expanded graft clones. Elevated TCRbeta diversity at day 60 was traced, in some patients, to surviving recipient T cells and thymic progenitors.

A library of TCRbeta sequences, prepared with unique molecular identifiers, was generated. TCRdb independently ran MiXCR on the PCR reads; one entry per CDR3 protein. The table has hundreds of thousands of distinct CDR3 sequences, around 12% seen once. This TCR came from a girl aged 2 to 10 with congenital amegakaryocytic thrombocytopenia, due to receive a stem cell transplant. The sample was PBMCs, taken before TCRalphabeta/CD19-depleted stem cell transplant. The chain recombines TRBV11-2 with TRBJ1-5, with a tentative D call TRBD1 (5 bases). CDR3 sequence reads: CASSQGQSNQPQHF. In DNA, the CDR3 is TGTGCCAGCAGCCAAGGACAATCCAATCAGCCCCAGCATTTT.